This is a list of T cell receptor beta chains from one sample in a study of blood T cells in healthy people across ages. TCRdb re-derived calls from the 5' RACE reads in MiXCR, one entry per CDR3 protein. Of 1 million or so distinct CDR3 sequences listed, almost 25% were seen once; the top ten hold around 0.7%. These data were likewise used in another study, on T cells of mothers and their children.

Input material: blood. These receptors were collected from a girl under 10 years old in good health. CDR3s include the opening cysteine and the closing phenylalanine or tryptophan. Each record gives: clone size, CDR3 length, J gene, V gene, CDR3 protein. Size tells how often a clone was seen (once, few, many) or the class of an expanded clone, and some rows leave it out.

>-|16|TRBJ1-4|TRBV9
CASSVDQGTTNEKLFF
>-|16|TRBJ2-2|TRBV13
CASSLEAERPPGELFF
>-|14|TRBJ1-1|TRBV29-1
CSVPFGQWGTEAFF
>-|14|TRBJ1-2|TRBV20-1
CSASSLTETYGYTF
>few|15|TRBJ2-1|TRBV7-7
CASSPLVPPSDEQFF
>many|14|TRBJ1-5|TRBV9
CASGEGHSGQPQHF
>-|14|TRBJ2-3|TRBV29-1
CSVEVKPGGDTQYF
>-|13|TRBJ1-2|TRBV12-3/TRBV12-4
CASSHRASYGYTF
>few|13|TRBJ1-2|TRBV6-6
CTTPSDVLYGYTF
>-|18|TRBJ2-3|TRBV11-2
CASSASGTPKIVADTQYF
>few|15|TRBJ2-3|TRBV29-1
CSVEDATRGGDTQYF
>few|14|TRBJ2-7|TRBV6-2/TRBV6-3
CASSSRDYKGEQYF
>-|13|TRBJ1-2|TRBV29-1
CSVEQGSGYGYTF
>-|17|TRBJ1-6|TRBV2
CASRKGTGGLVNSPLHF
>-|14|TRBJ1-2|TRBV6-2/TRBV6-3
CASSSSDRGDGYTF
>-|14|TRBJ2-7|TRBV28
CASSLSGFSYEQYF
>-|15|TRBJ2-7|TRBV28
CASSQPGGSSYEQYF
>few|14|-|TRBV5-1
CASTRTSGSYEQYF
>-|14|TRBJ1-1|TRBV28
CASSPAGRDTEAFF
>-|20|TRBJ2-6|TRBV10-3
CAISDIVGTGYLSGANVLTF
>-|16|TRBJ2-4|TRBV12-3/TRBV12-4
CASTPLDGGGENIQYF
>-|14|-|TRBV20-1
CSARGRGFLYEQYF
>-|16|TRBJ2-5|TRBV13
CASSLESGGSQETQYF
>-|17|TRBJ2-5|TRBV27
CASSLEFSGGGKETQYF
>few|14|TRBJ2-5|TRBV5-1
CASSWELSQETQYF
>-|15|TRBJ1-5|TRBV10-3
CAISESGSFNQPQHF
>few|13|TRBJ2-7|TRBV6-2/TRBV6-3
CASSAGTVYEQYF
>-|14|TRBJ1-6|TRBV3-1
CASSQAGSLSPLHF
>once|13|TRBJ2-1|TRBV18
CASSPGVSNEQFF
>-|12|TRBJ2-5|TRBV29-1
CSTTEGQETQYF
>few|14|TRBJ2-5|TRBV15
CATSWAGGLETQYF
>-|16|TRBJ1-5|TRBV28
CASSKIGTGYDQPQHF
>-|16|TRBJ2-7|TRBV20-1
CSARSMGSGFTYEQYF
>-|14|TRBJ1-1|TRBV5-1
CASSPLEGYTEAFF
>few|15|TRBJ2-2|TRBV27
CAPGAGGTYTGELFF
>few|16|TRBJ2-3|TRBV20-1
CSASGPEGQGGDTQYF
>-|14|TRBJ1-5|TRBV9
CASSVDGSNQPQHF
>-|15|TRBJ2-7|TRBV10-3
CAISDSRGPGGMQYF
>-|13|TRBJ2-7|TRBV29-1
CSVYRRGSYEQYF
>-|13|TRBJ2-3|TRBV29-1
CSVSERVQDTQYF
>few|14|TRBJ2-5|TRBV5-5
CASSISPYQETQYF
>few|15|TRBJ2-7|TRBV11-2
CASSLGLAGLGEQYF
>few|17|-|TRBV7-3
CASSLVAHRGRSDEQFF
>few|16|TRBJ1-4|TRBV12-3/TRBV12-4
CASRYTNLATNEKLFF
>-|23|TRBJ2-4|TRBV4-3
CASSMFSERFSGELHLAKNIQYF